The rows below give T cell receptor beta chains drawn from one sample of a study of CD8 T cells in ankylosing spondylitis. TCRdb re-analysed the 5' RACE reads in MiXCR, keeping a single row per CDR3 protein. In the table there are under 300,000 distinct CDR3 sequences, about 18% of which are singletons. The sequenced sample was blood, either unsorted or a sorted T cell fraction (not recorded which). These receptors were obtained from a male donor with ankylosing spondylitis or in good health (not recorded which). CDR3s include the opening cysteine and the closing phenylalanine or tryptophan. Fields, in order: CDR3 protein, V gene, CDR3 length, J gene.

CDR3aa: CASSQGQLIHYNEQFF
v_gene: TRBV3-1
len: 16
j_gene: TRBJ2-1

CDR3aa: CASSQELGAVRQVGTEAFF
v_gene: TRBV4-1
len: 19
j_gene: TRBJ1-1

CDR3aa: CASSVVGGPLSSYNEQFF
v_gene: TRBV9
len: 18
j_gene: TRBJ2-1

CDR3aa: CSASSGLAVGDTQYF
v_gene: TRBV20-1
len: 15
j_gene: TRBJ2-3

CDR3aa: CASSLVLRIAYGYTF
v_gene: TRBV7-9
len: 15
j_gene: TRBJ1-2

CDR3aa: CASSSRRLAAGYEQYF
v_gene: TRBV6-2/TRBV6-3
len: 16
j_gene: TRBJ2-7

CDR3aa: CASSLFDSGANVLTF
v_gene: TRBV4-1
len: 15
j_gene: TRBJ2-6

CDR3aa: CASSLGPGQSPYEQYF
v_gene: TRBV5-6
len: 16
j_gene: TRBJ2-7

CDR3aa: CAIQVLNTGELFF
v_gene: TRBV24-1
len: 13
j_gene: TRBJ2-2

CDR3aa: CASRDIRDTEAFF
v_gene: TRBV28
len: 13
j_gene: TRBJ1-1

CDR3aa: CASSSSGRSNEQFF
v_gene: TRBV7-9
len: 14
j_gene: TRBJ2-1

CDR3aa: CSARVPSYNEQFF
v_gene: TRBV20-1
len: 13
j_gene: TRBJ2-1

CDR3aa: CASTSWRDFEDTQYF
v_gene: TRBV7-8
len: 15
j_gene: TRBJ2-3

CDR3aa: CASSQEVGQGNEKLFF
v_gene: TRBV4-2
len: 16
j_gene: TRBJ1-4

CDR3aa: CASSQTVQGDTEAFF
v_gene: TRBV11-2
len: 15
j_gene: TRBJ1-1

CDR3aa: CASSGLTDTQYF
v_gene: TRBV9
len: 12
j_gene: TRBJ2-3

CDR3aa: CATSDSPGLAGEETQYF
v_gene: TRBV24-1
len: 17
j_gene: TRBJ2-5

CDR3aa: CATSRGGAWTEAFF
v_gene: TRBV15
len: 14
j_gene: TRBJ1-1

CDR3aa: CSVDAPGAYEQYF
v_gene: TRBV29-1
len: 13
j_gene: TRBJ2-7

CDR3aa: CASSVGGGSEQYF
v_gene: TRBV9
len: 13
j_gene: TRBJ2-7

CDR3aa: CASSYSTGGPETQYF
v_gene: TRBV6-2/TRBV6-3
len: 15
j_gene: TRBJ2-5

CDR3aa: CASSWGGQGAPEQYF
v_gene: TRBV5-1
len: 15
j_gene: TRBJ2-7

CDR3aa: CASSLDRAELFF
v_gene: TRBV7-6
len: 12
j_gene: TRBJ2-2

CDR3aa: CASSSKTPTRTGGGYEQYF
v_gene: TRBV14
len: 19
j_gene: TRBJ2-7

CDR3aa: CASSPTKFSSYEQYF
v_gene: TRBV6-1
len: 15
j_gene: TRBJ2-7

CDR3aa: CASSSVDPGTSGTGELFF
v_gene: TRBV28
len: 18
j_gene: TRBJ2-2

CDR3aa: CSARVGTSGRRPETQYF
v_gene: TRBV20-1
len: 17
j_gene: TRBJ2-5

CDR3aa: CASSLIIGQFEAFF
v_gene: TRBV28
len: 14
j_gene: TRBJ1-1

CDR3aa: CASRGTGPNEQFF
v_gene: TRBV5-1
len: 13
j_gene: TRBJ2-1

CDR3aa: CASSFGMEAFF
v_gene: TRBV12-3/TRBV12-4
len: 11
j_gene: TRBJ1-1

CDR3aa: CASSFRSGEQFF
v_gene: TRBV28
len: 12
j_gene: TRBJ2-1

CDR3aa: CASSQPGDEKLFF
v_gene: TRBV4-1
len: 13
j_gene: TRBJ1-4

CDR3aa: CASSFPGTGVYNEQFF
v_gene: TRBV7-8
len: 16
j_gene: TRBJ2-1

CDR3aa: CASSLEWDRGGFEQYF
v_gene: TRBV11-2
len: 16
j_gene: TRBJ2-7

CDR3aa: CATSREVGQGADTQYF
v_gene: TRBV15
len: 16
j_gene: TRBJ2-3

CDR3aa: CASSDTGTIVDEQFF
v_gene: TRBV6-2/TRBV6-3
len: 15
j_gene: TRBJ2-1

CDR3aa: CASSQECYGTTSGSATGELFF
v_gene: TRBV3-1
len: 21
j_gene: TRBJ2-2

CDR3aa: CASSVAGTGRNGYTF
v_gene: TRBV9
len: 15
j_gene: TRBJ1-2